This TCR beta chain appears in the sequencing data of a study of T cell changes during pregnancy in multiple sclerosis. The length of the CDR3 is 11 residues. V lost 2 bases and J 6 bases, leaving 3 bases between the germline ends. The germline V gene encodes CDR1 SGHAT and CDR2 FQNNGV. This clone has a single count. Some clones are missing from TCRdb's copy, which holds only in-frame ones; the method was immunoSEQ multiplex PCR. The sample includes 45,000 to 60,000 clones, nearly 95% of them seen just once. The sequencing used CD4+ T cells from peripheral blood mononuclear cells, collected after pregnancy. This chain links TRBV11-2 with TRBJ2-3; D is uncertain. This TCR was recovered from a female donor in good health, enrolled as a control in a pregnancy study. The chain's CDR3 is CASSLHDTQYF. The CDR3 DNA reads as TGTGCCAGCAGCTTACATGATACGCAGTATTTT.